This T cell receptor (beta chain) was recorded in a study of T cell responses to AZD1222 COVID-19 vaccine. Study results and limitations: Of spike-specific TCRs, nearly half reportedly target regions left unmutated in variants. Spike-spanning, vaccine-associated CD4 TCRs were dominant at 160-218 and 743-854. Repertoire sampling occurred only after the peak T cell response.

Method: immunoSEQ multiplex PCR; TCRdb's copy keeps in-frame clones and lacks some. This table holds 130,000 to 150,000 clones, around 91% found once. The CDR3 extends over 17 amino acids. Looked up from germline, CDR1 is SGHKS and CDR2 is YYEKEE (reference sequence). The V gene end was trimmed by 4 bases and the J gene end by 3 bases; junction bases not matched to a gene: 11. As to this clone: Its antigen is unidentified.

The sample in question was peripheral blood, obtained on day 0 of AZD1222 vaccination. The TCR was taken from an adult in good health. This chain joins TRBV5-5 and TRBJ1-2, with 11 bases that match TRBD1. CDR3 amino acids: CASSLLDRGRRDYGYTF. In DNA, the CDR3 is TGTGCCAGCAGCCTCCTGGACAGGGGGCGCCGGGACTATGGCTACACCTTC.